This T cell receptor (beta chain) was identified in a study of blood T cells in healthy people across ages. Study-level findings and limits: Older age went with lower TCR beta diversity per million T cells, in a roughly linear way.

This clonotype occurred many times. Its target is not known. Peripheral blood, about 9.3 milliliters per donor, was collected. CDR3 length: 14 residues. The junction had 3 bases not matched to a gene; V was cut back by 7 bases and J by 2 bases. Together with a sample-barcoded 5' primer, a J-beta primer mix was included in a second PCR lasting about 7 to 11 cycles. A template-switch adaptor containing 12 random nucleotides labeled each cDNA molecule. TCRdb passed the 5' RACE reads through MiXCR, listing each CDR3 protein once. Of roughly 800,000 distinct CDR3 sequences in the sample, about 25% are singletons; the top ten hold approximately 3.7%. These data were also filed under a second study, of T cells of mothers and their children. From that report: Samples were obtained from a few healthy Caucasian mothers and their six children.

This sequence originates from a boy between 10 and 17 years old in good health. The sequenced sample consisted of blood. The rearrangement uses TRBV12-3 or TRBV12-4 and TRBJ2-2, with 8 bases fitting TRBD2. CDR3 sequence reads: CASTGGVNTGELFF. CDR3 DNA sequence: TGTGCCAGCACCGGGGGGGTAAACACCGGGGAGCTGTTTTTT.